The 30 T cell receptor beta chains below all came from one sample that was sequenced in a study of T cell clones after liver transplantation. Profiled with immunoSEQ multiplex PCR; TCRdb holds only in-frame clones, not every one. The sample has more than 95,000 clones; more than 75% are singletons. The sample was CD4+ T cells from blood, taken before liver transplant. The receptors were gathered from a human donor who received a liver transplant.

The chain carries TRBV27 and TRBJ2-4; 12 bases are shared with TRBD2. Losses at the gene ends were 5 bases for V and 2 bases for J; bases not matched to a gene: 4. CDR1 and CDR2 (germline): MNHEY, SMNVEV (reference sequence). The CDR3 runs 16 residues. The CDR3 nucleotides read TGTGCCAGCAGTACCGGACTAGCGGGGTCCAAAAACATTCAGTACTTC. Its translation: CASSTGLAGSKNIQYF.

The chain employs TRBV9 and TRBJ1-3, with TRBD1 matching 9 bases. CDR3 length equals 14 residues. The junction had 4 bases not matched to a gene; V was cut back by 5 bases and J by 4 bases. Germline V gene sequence: CDR1 SGDLS, CDR2 YYNGEE. CDR3 coding DNA: TGTGCCAGCAGTAACAGGGGGCTAGGAAACACCATATATTTT. Protein: CASSNRGLGNTIYF.

The chain uses TRBV14 and TRBJ2-6, with 11 bases identical to TRBD1. Trimming at V came to 1 base and at J to 2 bases, leaving 4 bases not matched to a gene. The CDR3 is 18 amino acids. Germline CDR1 is SGHDN and CDR2 is FVKESK. In DNA, the CDR3 is TGTGCCAGCAGCCAAGCGTGGGGACAGGGGGCTGGGGCCAACGTCCTGACTTTC. Protein product: CASSQAWGQGAGANVLTF.

The chain combines TRBV15 with TRBJ2-3; D unclear. CDR3 length: 16 amino acids. V was clipped by 3 bases and J by 1 base, with 14 bases between them. CDR1 LNHNV and CDR2 YYDKDF come from the germline V gene (reference sequence). The CDR3 DNA is TGTGCCACCAGCAGCTCGTTAAATGTACGCACAGATACGCAGTATTTT. Amino acids: CATSSSLNVRTDTQYF.

The V and J genes are TRBV7-2 and TRBJ1-1, with D possibly matching TRBD1 (6 bases). The V and J ends lost 1 base and 6 bases respectively, with 18 bases between them. The CDR3 extends over 16 amino acids. The germline V gene encodes CDR1 SGHTA and CDR2 FQGNSA. CDR3: CASSLGLRDITAEAFF. CDR3 bases: TGTGCCAGCAGCTTAGGCCTAAGGGACATCACGGCTGAAGCTTTCTTT.

V is TRBV7-3 and J is TRBJ1-6; D might be TRBD1 (5 bases). V was shortened by 2 bases and J by 11 bases, with 16 bases between the two germline ends. CDR1 is SGHTA, CDR2 FQGTGA, per germline. The CDR3 is 15 amino acids. CDR3 sequence: CASSLVGAGKAPLHF. The CDR3 DNA is TGTGCCAGCAGCTTAGTAGGGGCGGGAAAGGCACCCCTCCACTTT. Combining the CDR3 with reference TRBV7-3 and TRBJ1-6 gives the whole variable domain GAGVSQTPSNKVTEKGKYVELRCDPISGHTALYWYRQSLGQGPEFLIYFQGTGAADDSGLPNDRFFAVRPEGSVSTLKIQRTERGDSAVYLCASSLVGAGKAPLHFGNGTRLTVT.

The J gene is TRBJ2-1, the V gene TRBV6-1, with D unclear. V lost 1 base to trimming and J lost 8 bases, with 3 bases between them. This CDR3 contains 11 residues. Per the germline V gene, CDR1 is MNHNS and CDR2 is SASEGT. For the CDR3, the DNA is TGTGCCAGCAGTGAAGGGTATGAGCAGTTCTTC. It codes for CASSEGYEQFF.

This clone was counted a few times. As DNA, the CDR3 is TGTGCCAGCAGCTTGGAAACAGGGGCGCGGATCTATGGCTACACCTTC. This codes for CASSLETGARIYGYTF. The rearrangement uses TRBV5-6 and TRBJ1-2; 7 bases agree with TRBD1. Trimming took 0 bases from V and 4 from J; bases not matched to a gene: 9. CDR1 and CDR2 from the germline V gene are SGHDT and YYEEEE. The length of the CDR3 is 16 residues. Full variable domain (rest looked up from reference TRBV5-6 and TRBJ1-2): DAGVTQSPTHLIKTRGQQVTLRCSPKSGHDTVSWYQQALGQGPQFIFQYYEEEERQRGNFPDRFSGHQFPNYSSELNVNALLLGDSALYLCASSLETGARIYGYTFGSGTRLTVV.

CDR3 sequence (DNA): TGTGCCAGCAGTTTATGGGGGACTAGCGGGTCCTACGAGCAGTACTTC. Protein: CASSLWGTSGSYEQYF. The chain uses TRBV27 and TRBJ2-7; 12 bases are a match to TRBD2. V lost 1 base, J lost 1 base, and 2 bases stayed unmatched. Germline assignment: CDR1 MNHEY and CDR2 SMNVEV (reference sequence). The CDR3 is 16 residues long.

The chain joins TRBV5-1 to TRBJ2-1, with 7 bases lining up with TRBD1. The V gene end was trimmed by 4 bases and the J gene end by 7 bases; junction bases not matched to a gene: 5. CDR1 SGHRS and CDR2 YFSETQ come from the germline V gene. This CDR3 comprises 13 residues. This chain's CDR3 is CASSEGAKNEQFF. For the CDR3, the DNA is TGCGCCAGCAGCGAGGGGGCGAAGAATGAGCAGTTCTTC.

The chain links TRBV9 to TRBJ2-7, with D tentatively TRBD2 (5 bases). Germline CDR1 SGDLS, CDR2 YYNGEE. This CDR3 is 15 amino acids long. The germline V and J ends were trimmed by 2 bases and 1 base, with 13 bases remaining between them. CDR3 sequence reads: CASSVGGRESYEQYF. The CDR3 nucleotides read TGTGCCAGCAGCGTCGGAGGACGCGAATCCTACGAGCAGTACTTC. Supplemented by reference TRBV9 and TRBJ2-7, the full variable domain reads DSGVTQTPKHLITATGQRVTLRCSPRSGDLSVYWYQQSLDQGLQFLIQYYNGEERAKGNILERFSAQQFPDLHSELNLSSLELGDSALYFCASSVGGRESYEQYFGPGTRLTVT.

The chain is built from TRBV18 and TRBJ2-1; 10 nucleotides match TRBD2. V was clipped by 9 bases and J by 8 bases; unmatched bases: 10. Germline CDR1 reads KGHSH; CDR2 reads LQKENI. The CDR3 contains 14 residues. Written as DNA, the CDR3 is TGTGCCAGTTTTAAGCGGGAGGGCCATGATGAGCAGTTCTTC. Its translation is CASFKREGHDEQFF. Together with reference TRBV18 and TRBJ2-1, the CDR3 gives the full variable domain: NAGVMQNPRHLVRRRGQEARLRCSPMKGHSHVYWYRQLPEEGLKFMVYLQKENIIDESGMPKERFSAEFPKEGPSILRIQQVVRGDSAAYFCASFKREGHDEQFFGPGTRLTVL.

This clone has a handful of counts. The chain uses TRBV7-3 and TRBJ2-2; D uncertain. V was shortened by 5 bases and J by 4 bases, with 8 bases between the two germline ends. Germline CDR1 reads SGHTA; CDR2 reads FQGTGA. The CDR3 contains 13 residues. The CDR3: CASSLQTTGELFF. The CDR3, as DNA: TGTGCCAGCAGCCTACAGACCACCGGGGAGCTGTTTTTT.

The genes are TRBV6-5 and TRBJ2-7, with D possibly being TRBD1 (5 bases). Germline values: CDR1 MNHEY, CDR2 SVGAGI. CDR3 length equals 14 residues. V gave up 6 bases and J gave up 3 bases, with 15 bases separating them. This chain's CDR3 is CASRPQGWYYEQYF. As DNA, the CDR3 is TGTGCCAGCAGGCCTCAGGGTTGGTACTACGAGCAGTACTTC.

This chain joins TRBV29-1 and TRBJ2-5, with D maybe TRBD2 (7 bases). V was cut by 7 bases and J by 9 bases, with 21 bases left in between. The CDR3 loop spans 13 amino acids. Germline assignment: CDR1 SQVTM and CDR2 ANQGSEA. The DNA for the CDR3 is TGCAGCGCTACAGGGCCCACCCGGGGGGCCCAGTACTTC. This translates into CSATGPTRGAQYF.

This chain uses TRBV10-2 with TRBJ2-1; no reliable D call. The CDR3 consists of 14 residues. Germline V gene lookup returns CDR1 WSHSY and CDR2 SAAADI. The ends were cut back, 0 bases at V and 7 bases at J, with 10 bases in the middle. The CDR3 sequence is CASSESVIVNEQFF. The CDR3 region has the DNA TGCGCCAGCAGTGAGTCGGTCATCGTGAATGAGCAGTTCTTC.

The chain carries TRBV5-1 and TRBJ1-2; 8 nucleotides match TRBD1. The V gene's germline CDR1 is SGHRS and CDR2 YFSETQ. The CDR3 spans 14 residues. J gave up 4 bases and V 0 bases, and 2 bases lay outside the gene matches. CDR3 DNA sequence: TGCGCCAGCAGCTTGGGGACAGGGACCTATGGCTACACCTTC. It translates to CASSLGTGTYGYTF.

This clone was seen a single time. The chain employs TRBV9 and TRBJ1-2, with a weak D call TRBD1 (5 bases). The CDR3 runs to 18 residues. Germline values: CDR1 SGDLS, CDR2 YYNGEE. Trimming took off 4 bases at V and 2 bases at J, with 24 bases between the two ends. CDR3 in amino acids: CASSPLATASISNYGYTF. CDR3 DNA sequence: TGTGCCAGCAGCCCCCTTGCGACAGCATCTATTTCAAACTATGGCTACACCTTC.

This chain joins TRBV6-5 and TRBJ1-1; possible D gene TRBD1, 5 bases. CDR3 size: 14 residues. Germline V gives CDR1 MNHEY, CDR2 SVGAGI. Between the trimmed V and J ends, which lost 2 bases and 5 bases, there was a span of 12 bases. CDR3 sequence: CASSYLPGGTEAFF. In DNA form, the CDR3 reads TGTGCCAGCAGTTACCTTCCGGGGGGGACTGAAGCTTTCTTT.

The V call is TRBV2, the J call TRBJ1-1; D gene uncertain. V lost 3 bases, J lost 1 base, and 6 bases lay in between. CDR3 size: 13 residues. Germline lookup yields CDR1 SNHLY and CDR2 FYNNEI. The CDR3 DNA is TGTGCCAGCAGTGATTACAGGAACACTGAAGCTTTCTTT. Translation: CASSDYRNTEAFF.

The chain joins TRBV5-1 to TRBJ1-1; D remains ambiguous. V lost 0 bases and J 5 bases, leaving 14 bases between the germline ends. The CDR3 consists of 15 residues. Germline V CDR1 and CDR2: SGHRS, YFSETQ. CDR3 sequence reads: CASSLGASFPTEAFF. The CDR3 region has the DNA TGCGCCAGCAGCTTGGGCGCCTCATTTCCAACTGAAGCTTTCTTT.

This clone was detected a few times. The chain links TRBV18 to TRBJ2-5; 7 bases line up with TRBD1. CDR3 length: 15 amino acids. The junction had 9 bases not matched to a gene; V was cut back by 8 bases and J by 0 bases. Germline-derived CDR1 and CDR2 are KGHSH and LQKENI. The CDR3 reads CASTYRGGYQETQYF. The CDR3 region has the DNA TGTGCCAGCACCTACAGGGGCGGGTACCAAGAGACCCAGTACTTC.

This clone was counted between two and nine times. In nucleotides, the CDR3 is TGTGCCAGCAGCCGTGACAGGGACATTGAAGCTTTCTTT. Its protein is CASSRDRDIEAFF. This chain uses TRBV7-9 with TRBJ1-1; 7 bases line up with TRBD1. CDR3 length: 13 residues. Germline V CDR1 and CDR2: SEHNR, FQNEAQ (reference sequence). Unmatched junction bases numbered 7, after V lost 5 bases and J lost 7 bases.

J is TRBJ1-4 and V is TRBV19; D gene ambiguous. The CDR3 contains 14 residues. The germline V gene has CDR1 LNHDA and CDR2 SQIVND (reference sequence). The ends were cut back, 3 bases at V and 0 bases at J, with 5 bases in the middle. The CDR3 sequence is CASSIFATNEKLFF. In nucleotides, the CDR3 is TGTGCCAGTAGTATTTTTGCAACTAATGAAAAACTGTTTTTT.

The chain joins TRBV5-6 to TRBJ2-2, with 8 positions matching TRBD2. CDR1 and CDR2 from the germline V gene are SGHDT and YYEEEE. CDR3 length: 17 amino acids. V gave up 0 bases and J gave up 4 bases; unmatched junction bases: 8. The CDR3 nucleotides read TGTGCCAGCAGCTTGGAAAGACTAGCGCGTTTCACCGGGGAGCTGTTTTTT. Protein product: CASSLERLARFTGELFF.

The genes are TRBV7-9 and TRBJ1-1; TRBD1 aligns across 7 bases. The trim removed 4 bases at V and 5 bases at J, leaving 7 bases unmatched. This CDR3 region has 14 residues. Germline CDR1 SEHNR, CDR2 FQNEAQ (reference sequence). The CDR3 loop is CASSSRQGGTEAFF. DNA for the CDR3: TGTGCCAGCAGCTCCCGACAGGGTGGGACTGAAGCTTTCTTT.

V usage is TRBV7-2 and J usage is TRBJ2-3; 13 bases line up with TRBD2. The CDR3 is made up of 16 amino acids. Germline V gene data show CDR1 as SGHTA and CDR2 as FQGNSA. The ends lost 5 bases at V and 4 bases at J; junction bases unmatched: 6. CDR3 nucleotides: TGTGCCAGCAGCCTTACACTAGCGGGGGGGTCAGATACGCAGTATTTT. It specifies CASSLTLAGGSDTQYF. The full variable domain, with the rest looked up from reference TRBV7-2 and TRBJ2-3, is GAGVSQSPSNKVTEKGKDVELRCDPISGHTALYWYRQSLGQGLEFLIYFQGNSAPDKSGLPSDRFSAERTGGSVSTLTIQRTQQEDSAVYLCASSLTLAGGSDTQYFGPGTRLTVL.

The rearrangement joins TRBV28 to TRBJ2-7, with 7 positions matching TRBD2. V shed 5 bases and J 2 bases; nucleotides not matched to a gene: 6. CDR3 length: 14 amino acids. Germline assignment: CDR1 MDHEN and CDR2 SYDVKM. As DNA, the CDR3 is TGTGCCAGCAGTGGGGGAGGGGTAGCCTACGAGCAGTACTTC. It is translated as CASSGGGVAYEQYF.

The chain employs TRBV20-1 and TRBJ1-1, with TRBD1 as a possible D gene (5 bases). In germline, CDR1 is DFQATT, CDR2 SNEGSKA (reference sequence). The CDR3 extends over 8 amino acids. In DNA, the CDR3 is TGCAGCCGGGACCAAGCTTTCTTT. It specifies CSRDQAFF.

This clone was seen once. The J gene is TRBJ2-7, the V gene TRBV28; TRBD1 is a possible D gene (6 bases). V lost 5 bases, J lost 4 bases, and 12 bases lay in between. Germline values: CDR1 MDHEN, CDR2 SYDVKM. The CDR3 runs to 13 residues. The CDR3 DNA is TGTGCCAGCAGTGAACAGGGCTCGTACGAGCAGTACTTC. Amino acid sequence: CASSEQGSYEQYF.